This TCR beta chain came from a study of lymphopenia after photon versus proton radiotherapy. Regarding this clone: The target antigen is unknown.

The length of the CDR3 is 15 residues. V shed 2 bases and J shed 2 bases, with 13 bases lying between them. Using immunoSEQ multiplex PCR, the repertoire was profiled, and TCRdb retains in-frame clones only, with some absent. Of around 70,000 clones listed, around 90% were seen once; the top ten hold approximately 2.1%. Whole-study findings and limits: Larger post-nadir TCR diversity loss correlated inversely with survival in deceased patients.

The chain employs TRBV5-3 and TRBJ1-2; possible D gene TRBD1, 5 bases. TRBV5-3 is given ORF status, its function remaining uncertain. The sample here was peripheral blood, taken from a patient treated with photon-based radiotherapy. The receptor's source is a woman in her thirties or forties with cholangiocarcinoma. The CDR3 spells CARSFVTGPNYGYTF. The CDR3 DNA reads as TGTGCCAGAAGCTTCGTAACGGGGCCAAACTATGGCTACACCTTC.